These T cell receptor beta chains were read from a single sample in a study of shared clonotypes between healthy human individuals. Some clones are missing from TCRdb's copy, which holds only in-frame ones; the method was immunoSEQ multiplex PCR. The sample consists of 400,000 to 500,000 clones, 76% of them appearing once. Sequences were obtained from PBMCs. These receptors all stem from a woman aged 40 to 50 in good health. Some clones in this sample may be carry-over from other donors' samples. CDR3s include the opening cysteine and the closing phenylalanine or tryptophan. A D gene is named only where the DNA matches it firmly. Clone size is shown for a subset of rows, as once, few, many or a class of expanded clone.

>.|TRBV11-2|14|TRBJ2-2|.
CASTSDLGLPELFF
TGTGCCAGCACCTCGGATTTAGGTCTCCCGGAGCTGTTTTTT
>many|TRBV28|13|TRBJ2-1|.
CASSFASYNEQFF
TGTGCCAGCAGCTTCGCCTCCTACAATGAGCAGTTCTTC
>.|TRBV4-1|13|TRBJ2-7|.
CASSQGRGDEQYF
TGCGCCAGCAGCCAGGGGAGAGGGGACGAGCAGTACTTC
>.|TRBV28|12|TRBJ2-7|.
CASSPPSYEQYF
TGTGCCAGCAGTCCGCCTAGCTACGAGCAGTACTTC
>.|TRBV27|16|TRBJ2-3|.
CASRAEGGAYTDTQYF
TGTGCCAGCAGAGCCGAGGGGGGGGCATACACAGATACGCAGTATTTT
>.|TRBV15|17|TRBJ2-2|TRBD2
CATSRDTLAGITGELFF
TGTGCCACCAGCAGAGATACCCTAGCGGGAATTACCGGGGAGCTGTTTTTT
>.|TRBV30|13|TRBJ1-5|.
CAWSQARQQPQHF
TGTGCCTGGAGCCAAGCAAGGCAACAGCCCCAGCATTTT
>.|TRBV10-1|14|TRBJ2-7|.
CASSAFATSYEQYF
TGCGCCAGCAGTGCCTTTGCCACCTCCTACGAGCAGTACTTC
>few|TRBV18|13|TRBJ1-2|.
CASSPEQRYGYTF
TGTGCCAGCTCACCAGAACAGAGATATGGCTACACCTTC
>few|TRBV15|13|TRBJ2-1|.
CATSRGGAGEQFF
TGTGCCACCAGCAGAGGGGGGGCGGGTGAGCAGTTCTTC
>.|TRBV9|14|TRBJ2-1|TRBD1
CASSVYRDSNEQFF
TGTGCCAGCAGCGTATATCGGGACAGCAATGAGCAGTTCTTC
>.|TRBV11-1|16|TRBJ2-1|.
CASSLGGLGSYNEQFF
TGTGCCAGCAGCTTAGGGGGGCTGGGCTCCTACAATGAGCAGTTCTTC
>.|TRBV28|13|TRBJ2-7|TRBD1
CATLDRGPYEQYF
TGTGCCACCCTGGACAGGGGCCCCTACGAGCAGTACTTC
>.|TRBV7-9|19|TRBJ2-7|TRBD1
CASSLVAYDPRGLDYEQYF
TGTGCCAGCAGCTTAGTGGCCTACGACCCCAGGGGGCTTGACTACGAGCAGTACTTC
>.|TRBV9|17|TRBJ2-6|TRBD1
CASSARTGPSGANVLTF
TGTGCCAGCAGCGCACGGACAGGACCCTCTGGGGCCAACGTCCTGACTTTC
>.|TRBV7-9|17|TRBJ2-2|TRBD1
CASSLESTGGGTGELFF
TGTGCCAGCAGCTTAGAGTCCACAGGGGGCGGTACCGGGGAGCTGTTTTTT
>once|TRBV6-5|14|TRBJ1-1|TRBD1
CASRSPDRGSEAFF
TGTGCCAGCAGAAGCCCGGACAGGGGTAGTGAAGCTTTCTTT
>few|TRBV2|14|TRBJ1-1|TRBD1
CASKGQGWNTEAFF
TGTGCCAGCAAGGGACAGGGTTGGAACACTGAAGCTTTCTTT
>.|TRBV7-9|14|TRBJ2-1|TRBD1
CASSSQGAHNEQFF
TGTGCCAGCAGCTCACAGGGGGCGCACAATGAGCAGTTCTTC
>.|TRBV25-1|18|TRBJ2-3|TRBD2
CASRRGLATLTAPDTQYF
TGTGCCAGCAGGCGGGGACTAGCGACCCTCACTGCCCCAGATACGCAGTATTTT